What follows describes a single TCR beta chain. Antigen specificity is unknown. Patients with chemo-refractory metastatic non-small-cell lung cancer received focal radiation plus CTLA-4 blockade with ipilimumab. The V gene lost 5 bases and the J gene lost 4 bases, with 8 bases spanning the gap. CDR3 length: 12 residues. Germline V CDR1 and CDR2: SEHNR, FQNEAQ (reference sequence). Libraries were prepared by immunoSEQ multiplex PCR; TCRdb keeps only in-frame clonotypes and omits some of them. The sample lists 70,000 to 95,000 clones, approximately 83% occurring once. These data originate in a study of radiotherapy plus CTLA-4 blockade in lung cancer. Study-wide background: Objective responses occurred in about 17% of patients; around 30% had disease control. Study outcomes and limitations: It was early blood T cell clone dynamics, with interferon-beta, that reportedly best predicted response. In blood, after radiotherapy plus ipilimumab, tumor-derived TCR clones expanded.

This TCR was recovered from a human donor with non-small cell lung cancer that progressed on radiotherapy plus ipilimumab. The sequencing here drew on peripheral blood, taken from a patient treated with radiotherapy plus ipilimumab. The chain has TRBV7-9 and TRBJ1-2; D is unclear. The CDR3 DNA follows: TGTGCCAGCAGCACCCGGTCCTATGGCTACACCTTC. It codes for CASSTRSYGYTF. The full variable domain, its missing parts supplied by reference TRBV7-9 and TRBJ1-2, is DTGVSQNPRHKITKRGQNVTFRCDPISEHNRLYWYRQTLGQGPEFLTYFQNEAQLEKSRLLSDRFSAERPKGSFSTLEIQRTEQGDSAMYLCASSTRSYGYTFGSGTRLTVV.